This paragraph covers one TCR beta chain sequence. The specificity of this receptor is unknown. No qualities accompany the bases; no much larger clone lies one base away. TCR CDR3 regions were amplified from genomic DNA by multiplex PCR using the deep immunoSEQ assay. For each cell subset, the extracted genomic DNA was distributed evenly across all wells of several immunoSEQ 96-well plates, and each plate served as one replicate. For sorted subsets, approximately 200 ng of genomic DNA, equivalent to some 33,000 T cell genomes, went into each replicate PCR. The purified libraries were quantified using a Qubit 3.0 fluorometer, sized with a Bioanalyzer 2100, and then quantified again using the KAPA Library Quantification kit. Every immunoSEQ 96-well plate was sequenced on a dedicated single-read 150-cycle Illumina NextSeq 550 flow cell. The study's own analysis went as follows. Because the immunoSEQ output held only junctional sequences and lacked quality scores, the filtering could not match the filtering applied to full-length reads. Sequences were annotated with PyIR, a Python wrapper for IgBLAST v1.9, and V/J genes and CDR3 were assigned using IMGT germline references. Any read was removed if the V/J assignment was weak (E-value above 1e-6), the CDR3 was missing, or the read contained stop codons, out-of-frame junctions, or ambiguous translated residues. V3J clonotypes were defined by identical inferred V gene, J gene, and CDR3 amino acid sequence. The percentage overlap between two repertoires was calculated by dividing the number of shared unique clonotypes by the size of the smaller repertoire. RTK rarefaction, the Chao1 estimator, and Recon v2.1 estimates of unobserved clonotypes were used to assess repertoire richness. Generation probabilities for all TCRbeta clonotypes obtained by the gDNA method from a handful of donors were computed using OLGA. TCRdb provides this immuneACCESS table in a form limited to in-frame rearrangements. Some clones are lacking; in checked studies, under half of them reflect an unresolved V gene, and why the rest are absent is not known. V and J calls and clone size are those listed in that table; D and trimming were worked out from the DNA. For this sample the table gives over 2,000,000 clones, of which 90% to 95% were detected only once. Around 1.8% of the sample lies in the top ten.

This specimen belongs to a study of shared clonotypes between healthy human individuals (TCRdb year 2020). With respect to the entire study: A couple of women and three men aged 18 to 49 years were included in the cohort. For each donor, three plates each were used for CD4 naive and CD4 memory, two plates were used for CD8 naive, and one plate was used for CD8 memory. To estimate repertoire size and how much clonotypes are shared between individuals, the study performed deep sequencing of blood TCR repertoires from five healthy adults. Libraries were prepared and TCR repertoires were sequenced by different laboratories using diverse techniques, in order to increase sequencing depth and limit assay-specific biases. Per donor, leukapheresis produced somewhere between about 0.94 and 10 billion PBMCs. What the research found in general, with its limitations: Across a few donors, approximately 5% of naive CD4, approximately 3.6% of naive CD8, under 2.5% of memory CD4, and 0.4% of memory CD8 clonotypes were shared. Sampling was restricted to blood, and TCR repertoires in tissues likely differ from the TCR repertoires found in blood. Larger estimated clonotype richness was generally found for naive subsets than for memory subsets. Because the study included a small number of donors, the genetic and exposure-history diversity represented was limited. Higher generation probabilities were observed for clonotypes shared by all four sorted-subset donors than for non-shared clonotypes. Pairwise subsampling indicated that sequencing depth was expected to affect the degree of clonotype sharing among donors. Rarefaction of sorted-subset datasets indicated incomplete sequencing despite the large sequencing depth.

V ends up 5 bases short and J 0 bases short, with an unmatched junction base count of 7. From the germline V gene, CDR1 is SGHTA and CDR2 is FQGTGA. The CDR3 sequence holds 16 residues, the cysteine and phenylalanine included. This entry keeps only the CDR3 DNA: 48 bases, framed from base 1. For the CD8 naive samples, CD45RO-negative cells were positively selected for CCR7, yielding a CD45RA+CCR7+ population from which TemRA cells were excluded. Donors were healthy HIV-negative adults with no recently reported acute infections or vaccinations. Every donor was a Caucasian adult living in Nashville, Tennessee, USA. Blood was collected by leukapheresis, and PBMCs were isolated by Ficoll-Histopaque density gradient centrifugation and then cryopreserved in liquid nitrogen vapor phase. Analytical flow cytometry was used to check the purity and quantity of every magnetically sorted T cell population. Genomic DNA was isolated from every sorted fraction and measured by UV absorbance on a Nanodrop 2000c.

The sample consisted of naive CD8+ T cells from PBMCs. Read against the paper, the sample's cell subset or site label means: CD45RA+CCR7+. This receptor was obtained from a man between 18 and 29 years old in good health. Some clones in this sample may be carry-over from other donors' samples. The sequence links TRBV7-3 to TRBJ2-1; 7 central bases correspond to TRBD2. The nucleotide sequence reads as follows: TGTGCCAGCAGCCCGCAAGCGGGGAGCTCCTACAATGAGCAGTTCTTC. Its translation is CASSPQAGSSYNEQFF.